The 15 T cell receptor beta chains given below trace back to one sample, sequenced in a study of T cells in localized non-small cell lung cancer. Clones were sequenced by immunoSEQ multiplex PCR, and TCRdb holds only the in-frame ones, with some missing. This table holds about 2,300 clones, around a quarter found once. The starting material was lung tumor tissue, obtained before any cancer treatment. These TCRs come from a woman aged 35 to 70 with stage II lung adenocarcinoma.

This clone was found a few times. CDR3 in amino acids: CASSARPEATEAFF. The CDR3, as DNA: TGTGCCAGCAGTGCTCGGCCCGAGGCTACTGAAGCTTTCTTT. V is TRBV6-8 and J is TRBJ1-1; no definite D call. The CDR3 is 14 residues long. Trimming cost V 5 bases and J 5 bases, with 15 bases left between them. Germline CDR1 is MNHGY and CDR2 is SAAAGT.

The genes are TRBV6-8 and TRBJ1-1; weak D call: TRBD1 (5 bases). The germline V and J ends were trimmed by 2 bases and 4 bases, with 14 bases remaining between them. Germline CDR1 reads MNHGY; CDR2 reads SAAAGT. The length of the CDR3 is 15 residues. CDR3 sequence: CASSYGTWGFTEAFF. CDR3 DNA: TGTGCCAGCAGTTACGGGACCTGGGGGTTCACTGAAGCTTTCTTT.

The genes are TRBV11-3 and TRBJ1-6; the match to TRBD1 covers 7 bases. CDR1 is SGHNT, CDR2 YENEEA, per germline. CDR3 size: 15 residues. The V gene end was trimmed by 5 bases and the J gene end by 6 bases; junction bases not matched to a gene: 7. In nucleotides, the CDR3 is TGTGCCAGCAGCGCCGGCGGGACAGTTAATTCACCCCTCCACTTT. Amino acids: CASSAGGTVNSPLHF.

A few counts support this clone. The chain carries TRBV5-1 and TRBJ2-7; TRBD1 is a possible D gene (6 bases). Between the trimmed V and J ends, which lost 0 bases and 7 bases, there was a span of 17 bases. There are 15 residues in the CDR3. Germline CDR1 reads SGHRS; CDR2 reads YFSETQ. CDR3 bases: TGCGCCAGCAGCTTGGGCGGACAGCTCGGTTCGGAGCAGTACTTC. This translates into CASSLGGQLGSEQYF.

In this sample, this clone is hyperexpanded. This chain links TRBV11-3 with TRBJ2-3; TRBD1 aligns across 9 bases. This CDR3 has 16 amino acids. Trimming at V came to 3 bases and at J to 0 bases, leaving 4 bases not matched to a gene. From germline, CDR1 is SGHNT and CDR2 YENEEA. The CDR3 coding sequence is TGTGCCAGCAGCTTGGAGGGACAGGGTAGCACAGATACGCAGTATTTT. Amino acids: CASSLEGQGSTDTQYF.

The rearrangement joins TRBV18 to TRBJ1-1, with D perhaps matching TRBD1 (5 bases). Germline loops: CDR1 KGHSH, CDR2 LQKENI. V was pared by 3 bases and J by 1 base, with 12 bases between. This CDR3 region has 15 residues. The CDR3 loop reads CASSPRGDPNTEAFF. The CDR3 DNA sequence: TGTGCCAGCTCACCCCGAGGGGACCCGAACACTGAAGCTTTCTTT.

This clone was seen a few times. This chain connects TRBV23-1 to TRBJ2-5; no clear D gene. TRBV23-1 is filed as an ORF, its function uncertain. The ends were cut back, 6 bases at V and 2 bases at J, with 10 bases in the middle. This CDR3 region has 13 residues. This chain's CDR3 is CASSLGSQETQYF. DNA for the CDR3: TGCGCCAGCAGCTTGGGATCACAAGAGACCCAGTACTTC.

The V gene is TRBV11-3, the J gene TRBJ1-1; 7 bases are a match to TRBD1. This CDR3 has 17 residues. The germline V gene has CDR1 SGHNT and CDR2 YENEEA. V shed 7 bases and J 0 bases; nucleotides not matched to a gene: 14. The CDR3 protein is CASTDPTQTGMNTEAFF. In DNA, the CDR3 is TGTGCCAGCACCGACCCCACTCAGACAGGGATGAACACTGAAGCTTTCTTT.

The rearrangement links TRBV7-5 to TRBJ2-1; the DNA was not compared with TRBD1, the D call given in the table. TRBV7-5 represents a pseudogene. The CDR3 extends over 15 amino acids. The CDR3 nucleotides are TGTGCCAGCAGCCTCCCCCCGGGACAGTACAATGAGCAGTTCTTC. Protein sequence: CASSLPPGQYNEQFF.

This clone has more than one count but fewer than ten. The chain has TRBV7-4 and TRBJ2-7, with 11 bases aligning to TRBD1. This CDR3 region has 15 residues. The germline V gene encodes CDR1 SGHVT and CDR2 SQSDAQ. V lost 5 bases, J lost 1 base, and 4 bases stayed unmatched. The CDR3 here is CASSPGQGASYEQYF. CDR3 nucleotides: TGTGCCAGCAGCCCCGGACAGGGGGCATCCTACGAGCAGTACTTC.

V usage is TRBV19 and J usage is TRBJ1-1; TRBD1 matches 10 bases. Germline CDR1 reads LNHDA; CDR2 reads SQIVND (reference sequence). CDR3 length: 13 residues. V dropped 8 bases and J dropped 1; count of bases not matched to a gene: 1. CDR3 DNA: TGTGCCAGTCGACAGGGGGCGAACACTGAAGCTTTCTTT. This translates into CASRQGANTEAFF.

The rearrangement uses TRBV11-3 and TRBJ1-1; a weak D match, TRBD1 (6 bases). Trimming took off 2 bases at V and 3 bases at J, with 10 bases between the two ends. Germline V CDR1 and CDR2: SGHNT, YENEEA. The CDR3 sequence is 14 residues long. This CDR3 is CASSLLRGDTEAFF. The DNA for the CDR3 is TGTGCCAGCAGCTTATTAAGGGGGGACACTGAAGCTTTCTTT.

This clone has a handful of counts. The V gene is TRBV6-8, the J gene TRBJ1-1; the D is unclear. V was cut by 0 bases and J by 3 bases, with 5 bases left in between. This CDR3 comprises 13 residues. Germline values: CDR1 MNHGY, CDR2 SAAAGT. The CDR3 reads CASSYSVHTEAFF. The CDR3 nucleotides read TGTGCCAGCAGTTACTCGGTACACACTGAAGCTTTCTTT.

The chain recombines TRBV6-8 with TRBJ2-2; D ambiguous. The CDR3 covers 13 residues. Per the germline V gene, CDR1 is MNHGY and CDR2 is SAAAGT. V was trimmed by 7 bases and J by 6 bases, leaving 12 bases between them. CDR3 amino acids: CASTSSGAGELFF. DNA of the CDR3: TGTGCCAGCACCTCCTCTGGTGCCGGGGAGCTGTTTTTT.

CDR3 residues: CSVGSRGGTYEQYF. The CDR3, as DNA: TGCAGCGTTGGAAGCAGGGGAGGAACCTACGAGCAGTACTTC. The V and J genes are TRBV29-1 and TRBJ2-7; the D call may be TRBD1 or TRBD2 (6 bases each). The CDR3 totals 14 residues. V was trimmed by 4 bases and J by 2 bases, leaving 15 bases between them. Germline CDR1 reads SQVTM; CDR2 reads ANQGSEA.